This TCR beta chain was sequenced for a study of cytomegalovirus exposure and HLA in healthy donors. Findings of the study overall: The study dropped some indistinguishable V segments, TRBV6-2 and TRBV6-3 among them.

As regards this clone: Its antigen remains unknown.

The germline CDR1 and CDR2 sequences are MNHEY and SMNVEV (reference sequence). There are 15 residues in the CDR3. The germline V and J ends were trimmed by 5 bases and 3 bases, with 16 bases remaining between them. The PCR was carried out with 60 Vbeta primers and 13 Jbeta primers. The repertoire was sequenced with immunoSEQ multiplex PCR; TCRdb's copy has only in-frame clones and lacks some. The table shows more than 95,000 clones, with approximately 79% occurring only once. The source is a man aged 45-65 years in good health and CMV-seropositive. Sequencing used PBMCs. This chain uses TRBV27 with TRBJ1-1; no definite D call. CDR3 coding DNA: TGTGCCAGCAGTCAAAACTCCGGGTTGGACACTGAAGCTTTCTTT. It yields the protein CASSQNSGLDTEAFF.